Listed below are T cell receptor beta chains from one sample, sequenced in a study of control samples from healthy donors and cancer patients. The table came from immunoSEQ multiplex PCR; TCRdb's copy has only in-frame clones and leaves some out. The sample contains approximately 150,000 clones, 94% of which appear only once. Sequenced material: blood. These receptor sequences come from a woman aged 18-30 years in good health. CDR3s include the opening cysteine and the closing phenylalanine or tryptophan. The D gene is left open where the match is weak. Some rows have no size entry. The others give once, few or many, or a class for an expanded clone.

v_call	clone_size	d_call	cdr3_length	j_call	cdr3_aa	cdr3_nt
TRBV29-1	-	TRBD1	12	TRBJ1-2	CSVEQGKDGYTF	TGCAGCGTGGAACAGGGGAAGGATGGCTACACCTTC
TRBV4-3	-	-	17	TRBJ1-3	CASSQDRPQVSGNTIYF	TGCGCCAGCAGCCAAGATCGTCCACAGGTCTCTGGAAACACCATATATTTT
TRBV25-1	-	-	13	TRBJ1-3	CASTLGAGNTIYF	TGTGCCAGCACCCTGGGGGCTGGAAACACCATATATTTT
TRBV28	-	-	14	TRBJ1-1	CASRPGDPNTEAFF	TGTGCCAGCAGACCGGGCGACCCGAACACTGAAGCTTTCTTT
TRBV3-1/TRBV3-2	-	-	14	TRBJ1-5	CASSQAPGPLPQHF	TGTGCCAGCAGCCAAGCCCCGGGTCCCTTGCCCCAGCATTTT
TRBV19	-	-	15	TRBJ2-1	CASSPLVQGYNEQFF	TGTGCCAGTAGTCCCCTGGTTCAGGGGTACAATGAGCAGTTCTTC
TRBV19	-	TRBD2	14	TRBJ2-7	CATRGGGTLGEQYF	TGTGCCACCCGGGGGGGAGGGACTCTCGGGGAGCAGTACTTC
TRBV29-1	-	-	13	TRBJ2-7	CSVVEEIAYEQYF	TGCAGCGTTGTTGAGGAAATTGCCTACGAGCAGTACTTC
TRBV6-5	-	-	13	TRBJ1-2	CASSSTANYGYTF	TGTGCCAGCAGTTCTACAGCTAACTATGGCTACACCTTC
TRBV27	once	TRBD2	15	TRBJ2-3	CATQIAGVLGYTQYF	TGTGCCACCCAAATAGCGGGAGTTCTGGGGTATACGCAGTATTTT
TRBV3-1/TRBV3-2	-	-	12	TRBJ1-2	CASSQVSGQYTF	TGTGCCAGCAGCCAAGTTTCGGGGCAGTACACCTTC
TRBV29-1	-	-	12	TRBJ2-7	CSVEETSYEQYF	TGCAGCGTTGAAGAGACCTCCTACGAGCAGTACTTC
TRBV2	-	-	13	TRBJ1-2	CASPLRGTYGYTF	TGTGCCAGCCCTCTTAGGGGGACCTATGGCTACACCTTC
TRBV4-1	-	-	15	TRBJ2-7	CASSQATWPPYEQYF	TGCGCCAGCAGCCAAGCCACTTGGCCCCCCTACGAGCAGTACTTC
TRBV9	-	TRBD1	13	TRBJ1-1	CASSGQGFAEAFF	TGTGCCAGCAGCGGACAGGGTTTTGCTGAAGCTTTCTTT
TRBV6-6	-	-	14	TRBJ1-2	CASSYSGQFYGYTF	TGTGCCAGCAGTTACTCCGGACAGTTTTATGGCTACACCTTC
TRBV5-1	-	-	15	TRBJ1-2	CASSLEARGNYGYTF	TGCGCCAGCAGCTTGGAGGCCAGGGGTAACTATGGCTACACCTTC
TRBV6-5	-	-	14	TRBJ2-1	CASSYGRRGDEQFF	TGTGCCAGCAGTTATGGAAGGCGAGGCGATGAGCAGTTCTTC
TRBV9	-	-	14	TRBJ1-3	CASSVGGTGNTIYF	TGTGCCAGCAGCGTAGGGGGTACTGGAAACACCATATATTTT
TRBV3-1/TRBV3-2	-	-	16	TRBJ2-5	CASSRRDWGYQETQYF	TGTGCCAGCAGCCGCCGGGACTGGGGGTACCAAGAGACCCAGTACTTC
TRBV11-3	-	-	12	TRBJ2-4	CASSLSGNIQYF	TGTGCCAGCAGCCTTTCGGGGAACATTCAGTACTTC
TRBV4-2	-	-	16	TRBJ2-5	CASSPSKWGAQETQYF	TGTGCCAGCAGCCCCTCCAAGTGGGGGGCGCAAGAGACCCAGTACTTC
TRBV9	-	-	16	TRBJ1-1	CASSVDFRTMNTEAFF	TGTGCCAGCAGCGTAGACTTCAGAACCATGAACACTGAAGCTTTCTTT
TRBV11-3	-	-	15	TRBJ1-3	CASSSFPTGRNTIYF	TGTGCCAGCAGCTCCTTTCCCACGGGCCGAAACACCATATATTTT